This T cell receptor (beta chain) was profiled in a study of shared clonotypes between healthy human individuals (dated by TCRdb to the early 2020s). About the investigation overall: The cohort comprised two women and a few men aged 18 to 49 years. Blood TCR repertoires of 5 or 6 healthy adults were deeply sequenced to estimate repertoire size and the extent of clonotype sharing between individuals. To increase sequencing depth and limit assay-specific biases, different laboratories used diverse techniques to prepare libraries and sequence TCR repertoires. Per donor, leukapheresis produced somewhere between about 0.9 and 9.5 billion PBMCs. Broader findings and caveats from the paper: Pairwise subsampling indicated that sequencing depth was expected to affect the degree of clonotype sharing among donors. Because the study included only a small number of donors, the genetic and exposure-history diversity represented was limited. Sampling was restricted to blood, and TCR repertoires in tissue are likely to differ from TCR repertoires in blood.

The CDR1 and CDR2 encoded by the germline V gene are MNHEY and SVGAGI. V is cut by 6 bases and J by 5 bases, and the space between the germline ends is 17 bases. The CDR3, from cysteine to phenylalanine, totals 14 residues. Solely the CDR3 DNA is kept, with 42 bases framed from the first base. Using the deep immunoSEQ assay, TCR CDR3 regions were amplified from genomic DNA by multiplex PCR. For each cell subset, the extracted genomic DNA was distributed evenly across all wells of several immunoSEQ 96-well plates, and each plate served as one replicate. For unsorted PBMC, around 300 ng genomic DNA, equal to 30,000 or so T cell genomes, was loaded into each replicate PCR. Ten immunoSEQ deep assay plates were used to sequence unsorted PBMC genomic DNA. Purified libraries were measured with a Qubit 3.0 fluorometer, size-checked on a Bioanalyzer 2100, and measured again with the KAPA Library Quantification kit. Each immunoSEQ 96-well plate was sequenced on its own single-read 150-cycle Illumina NextSeq 550 flow cell. Per the original workflow: Because only junctional sequences without quality scores were contained in the immunoSEQ output, filtering matching that applied to full-length reads could not be performed. To assign V/J genes and CDR3, sequences were annotated against IMGT germline references using PyIR, a Python wrapper for IgBLAST v1.9. Reads were removed for weak V/J assignments (E-value above 1e-6), missing CDR3, stop codons, out-of-frame junctions, or ambiguous translated residues. V3J clonotypes were defined as sequences sharing the same inferred V gene, J gene, and CDR3 amino acid sequence. To compute the percentage overlap between repertoires, the number of shared unique clonotypes was divided by the size of the smaller repertoire. Richness of each repertoire was evaluated using RTK rarefaction, the Chao1 estimator, and Recon v2.1 estimates of unobserved clonotypes. TCRdb mirrors the immuneACCESS table, restricted to in-frame sequences. Some clones are absent from its copies; in checked studies, under half trace to an unresolved V gene, and the reason for the others is unknown. For V, J and clone size, that table is used; D and trimming come from the DNA. This sample is represented by hundreds of thousands of clones; about 85% of them were singletons. Together, the top ten hold about 13% of the sample.

Healthy HIV-negative adults with no recently reported acute infections or vaccinations were included as donors. Every donor was a Caucasian adult living in Nashville, Tennessee, USA. For unsorted samples, tens of millions of PBMCs were counted, and genomic DNA was extracted using the QIAamp DNA Blood Mini kit. Blood was collected by leukapheresis, and PBMCs were isolated by Ficoll-Histopaque density gradient centrifugation and then cryopreserved in liquid nitrogen vapor phase. A note on this clone: This receptor's antigen is unknown. Nothing much larger sits one base from this clone, and base qualities are not available.

Recombination joined TRBV6-5 with TRBJ2-7; TRBD1 is a weak D gene call, 6 bases matching. This TCR was sampled from a woman aged 40 to 50 in good health. Some clones in this sample may be carry-over from other donors' samples. The sequenced material came from PBMCs. The CDR3 protein sequence reads: CASRSGTSRNEQYF. The nucleotide sequence reads as follows: TGTGCCAGCAGATCCGGGACATCCCGGAACGAGCAGTACTTC.